The 26 T cell receptor beta chains given below trace back to one sample, sequenced in a study of response to subunit inactivated influenza vaccine. TCRdb re-called the RT-PCR reads through MiXCR, storing one row per CDR3 protein. The table lists about 540,000 distinct CDR3 sequences, 20% to 25% of them singletons. The sample was also reused in another study, on T cells expressing NK-cell markers. That work contributes: With UMIs, 5'RACE template switching was used to make TCR beta cDNA.

The input for sequencing was CD4+ T cells sorted from PBMCs, taken 11 to 12 days after vaccination. These receptors were taken from a man aged 45-65 years who received an inactivated influenza vaccine.

The chain employs TRBV5-5 and TRBJ2-7, with TRBD1 matching over 8 bases. The CDR3 is 14 amino acids. J gave up 0 bases and V 3 bases, and 2 bases lay outside the gene matches. Germline assignment: CDR1 SGHKS and CDR2 YYEKEE (reference sequence). CDR3 protein: CASSWDRSSYEQYF. The CDR3 nucleotides read TGTGCCAGCAGCTGGGACAGGAGCTCCTACGAGCAGTACTTC.

The CDR3 bases are TGTGCCACCGCCATGCAAGAGACCCAGTACTTC. This translates into CATAMQETQYF. This chain connects TRBV24-1 to TRBJ2-5; no clear D gene. The V end was cut by 9 bases, the J end by 2 bases, with 6 bases between. In germline, CDR1 is KGHDR, CDR2 SFDVKD. The CDR3 length is 11 residues.

CDR3 in DNA: TGTGCCAGCGGCAGGGGTCGCCGGACCCAGTACTTC. It yields the protein CASGRGRRTQYF. The chain recombines TRBV12-3 or TRBV12-4 with TRBJ2-5, with D possibly matching TRBD1 (6 bases). This CDR3 region has 12 residues. Trimming took off 8 bases at V and 7 bases at J, with 14 bases between the two ends.

This clonotype was seen just once. The chain links TRBV25-1 to TRBJ2-1; possibly TRBD2 for D (7 bases). Germline V gene lookup returns CDR1 MGHDK and CDR2 SYGVNS. Trimming stripped 6 bases from V and 4 bases from J, with 19 bases between. This CDR3 contains 16 residues. CDR3 sequence: CASRPGGGRGYNEQFF. In DNA, the CDR3 is TGTGCCAGCAGACCTGGGGGGGGGCGCGGGTACAATGAGCAGTTCTTC.

The chain is built from TRBV6-5 and TRBJ2-1; 12 positions match TRBD2. The CDR3 loop spans 17 amino acids. The V and J ends lost 4 bases and 0 bases, in that order; junction bases with no gene match: 4. The germline gives CDR1 MNHEY, CDR2 SVGAGI. CDR3 residues: CASSSLAGGGSYNEQFF. DNA of the CDR3: TGTGCCAGCAGTTCACTAGCGGGAGGAGGCTCCTACAATGAGCAGTTCTTC.

V usage is TRBV7-2 and J usage is TRBJ2-1, with 8 positions matching TRBD2. Trimming took 1 base from V and 10 from J; bases not matched to a gene: 9. The CDR3 consists of 15 residues. CDR1 and CDR2 from the germline V gene are SGHTA and FQGNSA. CDR3 sequence reads: CASSLVSLGGGEQFF. In nucleotides, the CDR3 is TGTGCCAGCAGCTTAGTAAGTCTAGGCGGGGGGGAGCAGTTCTTC.

The rearrangement links TRBV12-5 to TRBJ2-3, with 10 bases aligning to TRBD1. Trimming cost V 6 bases and J 4 bases; bases outside gene matches: 4. Germline values: CDR1 LGHNT, CDR2 FRNRAP. The CDR3 extends over 14 amino acids. The CDR3 reads CASGFGQGADTQYF. The DNA for the CDR3 is TGTGCTAGTGGATTTGGACAGGGGGCAGATACGCAGTATTTT.

The chain carries TRBV6-1 and TRBJ2-1; D is possibly TRBD1 (5 bases). Germline CDR1 MNHNS, CDR2 SASEGT. The CDR3 covers 15 residues. V lost 6 bases and J 7 bases, leaving 19 bases between the germline ends. CDR3: CASRKPQVSVNEQFF. The CDR3 DNA follows: TGTGCCAGCAGGAAACCACAGGTTTCCGTAAATGAGCAGTTCTTC.

This chain uses TRBV5-1 with TRBJ2-3; 8 nucleotides line up with TRBD2. Trimming removed 0 bases from V and 6 bases from J; junction bases left unmatched: 6. CDR3 length: 15 amino acids. Germline V gene lookup returns CDR1 SGHRS and CDR2 YFSETQ. CDR3 sequence: CASSLGLALGDTQYF. For the CDR3, the DNA is TGCGCCAGCAGCTTGGGACTAGCGTTGGGGGATACGCAGTATTTT.

The chain carries TRBV6-2 or TRBV6-3 and TRBJ2-7, with 7 positions matching TRBD2. V trimming: 1 base; J trimming: 0 bases; junction bases outside the gene matches: 6. The CDR3 runs 16 residues. Germline V gene sequence: CDR1 MNHEY, CDR2 SVGEGT. The CDR3 region has the DNA TGTGCCAGCAGTTACTTCGCGGGAGTACACTCCTACGAGCAGTACTTC. Residues: CASSYFAGVHSYEQYF.

The table lists this clonotype with a few counts. The chain recombines TRBV6-2 or TRBV6-3 with TRBJ2-5; D not certain. The V and J ends lost 2 bases and 5 bases respectively, with 6 bases between them. CDR3 length: 12 amino acids. Germline values: CDR1 MNHEY, CDR2 SVGEGT. The CDR3 nucleotides read TGTGCCAGCAGTTACCCTCGGGAGACCCAGTACTTC. Translated: CASSYPRETQYF.

In its sample, this clonotype was seen a few times. J is TRBJ1-5 and V is TRBV7-2, with D unresolved. CDR3 length: 14 residues. Trimming removed 2 bases at V and 4 bases at J, with 9 bases between. Germline CDR1 reads SGHTA; CDR2 reads FQGNSA. In nucleotides, the CDR3 is TGTGCCAGCAGCTTAAAATCCGATAATCAGCCCCAGCATTTT. Translation: CASSLKSDNQPQHF.

This chain connects TRBV23-1 to TRBJ2-3; a weak D match, TRBD1 (6 bases). TRBV23-1 is an ORF, with its function uncertain. This CDR3 contains 15 residues. V dropped 4 bases and J dropped 3 bases, with 14 bases sitting between them. CDR3 sequence: CASSRSRTETDTQYF. In DNA, the CDR3 is TGCGCCAGCAGTCGCTCAAGGACAGAGACAGATACGCAGTATTTT.

DNA of the CDR3: TGCAGTGCTAGAGGGAACTGGGAGCAGTACTTC. This sequence encodes CSARGNWEQYF. The chain has TRBV20-1 and TRBJ2-7, with D hard to call. From germline, CDR1 is DFQATT and CDR2 SNEGSKA (reference sequence). The ends were cut back, 1 base at V and 7 bases at J, with 8 bases in the middle. The CDR3 spans 11 residues.

This clonotype showed up just a few times. The chain links TRBV24-1 to TRBJ1-2, with 8 bases identical to TRBD1. This CDR3 is built from 13 residues. Germline V gene data show CDR1 as KGHDR and CDR2 as SFDVKD. With V trimmed by 7 bases and J by 6 bases, 6 bases remained unmatched. The CDR3 nucleotides are TGTGCCACCAGATCAGGGGGCGCGAATGGCTACACCTTC. It translates to CATRSGGANGYTF.

In its sample, this clonotype was seen a few times. This chain connects TRBV5-6 to TRBJ2-1; 13 bases agree with TRBD2. Germline V CDR1 and CDR2: SGHDT, YYEEEE. The CDR3 contains 17 residues. V shed 3 bases and J 9 bases; nucleotides not matched to a gene: 12. CDR3 residues: CASSSIQTSGRSGEQFF. CDR3 DNA: TGTGCCAGCAGCTCAATTCAGACTAGCGGGAGGAGTGGTGAGCAGTTCTTC.

This clonotype has a count of ten or more. This chain links TRBV12-3 or TRBV12-4 with TRBJ2-1; D remains ambiguous. V dropped 1 base and J dropped 7 bases, with 11 bases sitting between them. The CDR3 runs 14 residues. CDR3 protein: CASSLVGLSNEQFF. The CDR3 region has the DNA TGTGCCAGCAGTTTAGTAGGGCTGAGTAATGAGCAGTTCTTC.

This clonotype was seen a few times. The V call is TRBV6-2 or TRBV6-3, the J call TRBJ2-1, with 14 bases identical to TRBD2. Germline trimming cut 4 bases from V and 3 bases from J; bases unmatched to any gene: 8. Germline V gene data show CDR1 as MNHEY and CDR2 as SVGEGT. The CDR3 is 18 amino acids. CDR3 amino acids: CASSFRLAGGSSYNEQFF. The CDR3 DNA reads TGTGCCAGCAGTTTCCGACTAGCGGGAGGGTCAAGCTACAATGAGCAGTTCTTC.

The sample holds a few counts of this clonotype. This chain joins TRBV7-2 and TRBJ2-7; TRBD1 is a possible D gene (5 bases). V gave up 5 bases and J gave up 0 bases, with 11 bases separating them. From germline, CDR1 is SGHTA and CDR2 FQGNSA. The CDR3 consists of 14 residues. CDR3 sequence: CASSLQVNSYEQYF. As DNA, the CDR3 is TGTGCCAGCAGCCTACAGGTCAACTCCTACGAGCAGTACTTC.

V is TRBV5-1 and J is TRBJ1-2; 7 bases are shared with TRBD1. The J segment lost 6 bases and the V segment lost 1 base, leaving 6 bases of the junction unmatched. The CDR3 sequence is 14 residues long. Germline CDR1 reads SGHRS; CDR2 reads YFSETQ. CDR3 residues: CASSLSTGEDGYTF. For the CDR3, the DNA is TGCGCCAGCAGCTTGAGCACAGGGGAGGATGGCTACACCTTC.

This clonotype was counted ten times or more. This chain links TRBV12-3 or TRBV12-4 with TRBJ2-5; 8 bases fit TRBD1. The trim removed 2 bases at V and 1 base at J, leaving 6 bases unmatched. CDR3 size: 16 residues. The CDR3 sequence is CASSLWLGTGQETQYF. CDR3 in DNA: TGTGCCAGCAGTTTATGGCTGGGGACAGGCCAAGAGACCCAGTACTTC.

This clonotype was seen a few times. The rearrangement uses TRBV4-3 and TRBJ1-2; D is ambiguous. V was shortened by 0 bases and J by 4 bases, with 12 bases between the two germline ends. The CDR3 is 15 amino acids. Germline assignment: CDR1 LGHNA and CDR2 YSLEER. CDR3 in amino acids: CASSQETPASYGYTF. For the CDR3, the DNA is TGCGCCAGCAGCCAAGAAACCCCGGCCAGCTATGGCTACACCTTC.

The V call is TRBV2, the J call TRBJ1-1, with D unresolved. With 2 bases removed from V and 2 bases from J, the gap between germline ends came to 9 bases. This CDR3 is built from 14 residues. Germline assignment: CDR1 SNHLY and CDR2 FYNNEI. The CDR3 DNA is TGTGCCAGCAGTGAACGGTGGGGAAACACTGAAGCTTTCTTT. It specifies CASSERWGNTEAFF.

The chain uses TRBV29-1 and TRBJ2-5, with D possibly being TRBD2 (5 bases). The germline gives CDR1 SQVTM, CDR2 ANQGSEA. V gave up 6 bases and J gave up 9 bases, with 14 bases separating them. The CDR3 runs 11 residues. The CDR3 sequence is CSVDPAGAQYF. The CDR3 nucleotides are TGCAGCGTAGATCCTGCCGGGGCCCAGTACTTC.

This clonotype was observed a few times. V usage is TRBV20-1 and J usage is TRBJ2-7; D possibly corresponds to TRBD1 (5 bases). This CDR3 is 11 amino acids long. Germline V CDR1 and CDR2: DFQATT, SNEGSKA (reference sequence). Between the trimmed V and J ends, which lost 5 bases and 4 bases, there was a span of 9 bases. The CDR3, as DNA: TGCAGTGCTCCGAAGGGGTACGAGCAGTACTTC. It translates to CSAPKGYEQYF.

This clonotype was seen a handful of times. The genes are TRBV5-1 and TRBJ2-3; D remains ambiguous. V gave up 0 bases and J gave up 0 bases, with 14 bases separating them. Germline V gene lookup returns CDR1 SGHRS and CDR2 YFSETQ. CDR3 size: 17 residues. The CDR3 DNA sequence: TGCGCCAGCAGCTTGGGACAAGTGGTTGCCAGCACAGATACGCAGTATTTT. It encodes CASSLGQVVASTDTQYF.